Listed here are 20 T cell receptor beta chains from one sample, sequenced in a study of blood T cell repertoires in COVID-19. Generated by immunoSEQ multiplex PCR, the TCRdb table keeps only in-frame clones and is missing some. Found here are roughly 200,000 clones, 75% to 90% of them singletons; the top ten hold roughly 4%. The sequencing sample was made of PBMCs or T cells enriched from blood (not recorded which). Receptor source: a woman aged 25-40 years who had been exposed to COVID-19.

V gene TRBV7-8 combines with J gene TRBJ1-5; TRBD1 matches at 7 bases. Germline V lookup: CDR1 SGHVS, CDR2 FQNEAQ. V shed 3 bases and J 0 bases; nucleotides not matched to a gene: 8. This CDR3 region has 17 residues. The CDR3 reads CASSFKQGSVSNQPQHF. CDR3 coding DNA: TGTGCCAGCAGCTTTAAACAGGGGAGTGTTAGCAATCAGCCCCAGCATTTT. The variable domain in full, completed from reference TRBV7-8 and TRBJ1-5, reads GAGVSQSPRYKVAKRGQDVALRCDPISGHVSLFWYQQALGQGPEFLTYFQNEAQLDKSGLPSDRFFAERPEGSVSTLKIQRTQQEDSAVYLCASSFKQGSVSNQPQHFGDGTRLSIL.

The chain joins TRBV9 to TRBJ1-1; no firm D call. This CDR3 spans 13 amino acids. Trimming took 2 bases from V and 2 from J, leaving 7 bases between them. The V gene's germline CDR1 is SGDLS and CDR2 YYNGEE. CDR3 sequence reads: CASSVQDNTEAFF. Written as DNA, the CDR3 is TGTGCCAGCAGCGTGCAGGATAACACTGAAGCTTTCTTT.

This clone was counted a single time. The chain employs TRBV9 and TRBJ2-2; a weak D match, TRBD2 (6 bases). CDR3 length: 16 amino acids. Trimming took off 0 bases at V and 12 bases at J, with 21 bases between the two ends. Germline loops: CDR1 SGDLS, CDR2 YYNGEE. This CDR3 reads CASSVGGEGGLIQLFF. CDR3 DNA sequence: TGTGCCAGCAGCGTAGGCGGGGAAGGTGGTCTCATCCAGCTGTTTTTT.

The chain joins TRBV5-1 to TRBJ1-6; 7 bases line up with TRBD1. The CDR3 totals 15 residues. V gave up 4 bases and J gave up 7 bases; unmatched junction bases: 8. Looked up from germline, CDR1 is SGHRS and CDR2 is YFSETQ. The DNA for the CDR3 is TGCGCCAGCAGCCAAGGGACAGCCGGCAATTCACCCCTCCACTTT. Protein sequence: CASSQGTAGNSPLHF.

This chain uses TRBV6-6 with TRBJ1-2; D possibly corresponds to TRBD1 (6 bases). Germline values: CDR1 MNHNY, CDR2 SVGAGI (reference sequence). The CDR3 totals 15 residues. Trimming pared 2 bases from V and 3 bases from J, leaving 13 bases between. The CDR3 DNA sequence: TGTGCCAGCAGTTACGGGGGGGGCGGAGACTATGGCTACACCTTC. Translating it yields CASSYGGGGDYGYTF.

The chain recombines TRBV10-3 with TRBJ2-3; 8 nucleotides align to TRBD1. Trimming removed 7 bases from V and 2 bases from J; junction bases left unmatched: 8. From germline, CDR1 is ENHRY and CDR2 SYGVKD. The CDR3 has 15 amino acids. The CDR3 loop is CAITMDRVHTDTQYF. The CDR3 DNA is TGTGCCATCACAATGGACAGGGTCCACACAGATACGCAGTATTTT.

The V call is TRBV11-2, the J call TRBJ2-7; 8 nucleotides line up with TRBD2. After removal of 7 bases from V and 0 bases from J, the junction contained 14 bases not matched to a gene. CDR1 is SGHAT, CDR2 FQNNGV, per germline. The length of the CDR3 is 17 residues. The CDR3 region is CASIYYAPGLGSYEQYF. As DNA, the CDR3 is TGTGCCAGCATTTACTATGCCCCGGGACTAGGCTCCTACGAGCAGTACTTC. Full variable domain (remainder filled in from reference TRBV11-2 and TRBJ2-7): EAGVAQSPRYKIIEKRQSVAFWCNPISGHATLYWYQQILGQGPKLLIQFQNNGVVDDSQLPKDRFSAERLKGVDSTLKIQPAKLEDSAVYLCASIYYAPGLGSYEQYFGPGTRLTVT.

V and J are TRBV24-1 and TRBJ2-2, with a possible D match to TRBD1 (5 bases). V gave up 7 bases and J gave up 0 bases, with 5 bases separating them. Germline V CDR1 and CDR2: KGHDR, SFDVKD. This CDR3 spans 13 amino acids. CDR3 amino acids: CATRQANTGELFF. The CDR3 DNA is TGTGCCACCAGACAGGCGAACACCGGGGAGCTGTTTTTT.

The chain combines TRBV12-3 or TRBV12-4 with TRBJ1-2; no definite D call. Trimming took off 5 bases at V and 7 bases at J, with 14 bases between the two ends. This CDR3 is built from 13 residues. CDR3 bases: TGTGCCAGCAGTCTCGACGCCGGAGGTGGCTACACCTTC. Translated: CASSLDAGGGYTF.

This clone showed up just once. This chain joins TRBV6-4 and TRBJ2-3; TRBD2 might be the D (6 bases). CDR1 MRHNA and CDR2 SNTAGT come from the germline V gene. Trimming took off 4 bases at V and 6 bases at J, with 11 bases between the two ends. The CDR3 sequence is 13 residues long. The CDR3 protein is CASSAVRGDTQYF. Written as DNA, the CDR3 is TGTGCCAGCAGTGCTGTCCGGGGGGATACGCAGTATTTT.

The chain has TRBV11-2 and TRBJ2-7; maybe TRBD2 (6 bases). Per germline, CDR1 SGHAT and CDR2 FQNNGV. V lost 4 bases and J 1 base, leaving 23 bases between the germline ends. The CDR3 loop spans 18 amino acids. The CDR3 DNA follows: TGTGCCAGCAGCTCTACGGACGGGGGTTGGGTGTTTTCCTACGAGCAGTACTTC. Its translation is CASSSTDGGWVFSYEQYF.

CDR3 DNA sequence: TGTGCCAGCAGCCCCGGAACAGAGGGGGCACGGGAGCAGTTCTTC. Its translation is CASSPGTEGAREQFF. The chain uses TRBV5-4 and TRBJ2-1, with 7 bases that match TRBD1. The CDR3 loop spans 15 amino acids. V lost 4 bases and J lost 10; bases outside the gene matches: 14. Germline V gene lookup returns CDR1 SGHNT and CDR2 YYREEE (reference sequence).

The chain recombines TRBV5-3 with TRBJ1-6; the match to TRBD1 covers 9 bases. TRBV5-3 is annotated as an ORF whose role is uncertain. The V gene end was trimmed by 4 bases and the J gene end by 2 bases; junction bases not matched to a gene: 19. This CDR3 has 21 residues. CDR3 in amino acids: CARSQLERPGQGFTYNSPLHF. The CDR3 DNA follows: TGTGCCAGAAGCCAGCTAGAGAGACCGGGACAGGGTTTTACCTATAATTCACCCCTCCACTTT.

V usage is TRBV19 and J usage is TRBJ2-7; D perhaps matches TRBD1 (5 bases). CDR1 LNHDA and CDR2 SQIVND come from the germline V gene (reference sequence). V shed 6 bases and J shed 0 bases, with 9 bases lying between them. The CDR3 spans 13 residues. Here the CDR3 DNA reads TGTGCCAGTAGCAGGGAAACCTCCTACGAGCAGTACTTC. Its protein product is CASSRETSYEQYF.

The chain is built from TRBV9 and TRBJ2-3, with 7 nucleotides matching TRBD2. The CDR3 runs 16 residues. Per germline, CDR1 SGDLS and CDR2 YYNGEE. Trimming at V came to 3 bases and at J to 3 bases, leaving 10 bases not matched to a gene. DNA for the CDR3: TGTGCCAGCAGCGCCGACGGACTAGATTGGACAGATACGCAGTATTTT. Translation gives CASSADGLDWTDTQYF.

V is TRBV11-3 and J is TRBJ1-6; 7 nucleotides agree with TRBD1. After removal of 5 bases from V and 11 bases from J, the junction contained 6 bases not matched to a gene. The CDR3 spans 13 residues. Germline CDR1 reads SGHNT; CDR2 reads YENEEA. CDR3 amino acids: CASSTYRGPPLHF. The CDR3 coding sequence is TGTGCCAGCAGCACGTACAGGGGTCCACCCCTCCACTTT.

The chain combines TRBV11-2 with TRBJ2-7, with 7 bases identical to TRBD2. Germline V gene lookup returns CDR1 SGHAT and CDR2 FQNNGV. The trim removed 5 bases at V and 7 bases at J, leaving 17 bases unmatched. The CDR3 has 16 amino acids. CDR3 DNA sequence: TGTGCCAGCAGCGTTAGTCGTCTCCATGTGGGGGGGGAGCAGTACTTC. Amino acid sequence: CASSVSRLHVGGEQYF. Looking up the rest from reference TRBV11-2 and TRBJ2-7 gives the full variable domain: EAGVAQSPRYKIIEKRQSVAFWCNPISGHATLYWYQQILGQGPKLLIQFQNNGVVDDSQLPKDRFSAERLKGVDSTLKIQPAKLEDSAVYLCASSVSRLHVGGEQYFGPGTRLTVT.

The rearrangement joins TRBV5-1 to TRBJ2-7; 7 bases align to TRBD1. The germline V gene has CDR1 SGHRS and CDR2 YFSETQ. The CDR3 sequence is 14 residues long. Trimming cost V 2 bases and J 2 bases; bases outside gene matches: 4. The chain's CDR3 is CASSFGTGAYEQYF. The CDR3 coding sequence is TGCGCCAGCAGCTTCGGAACAGGGGCCTACGAGCAGTACTTC.

The chain combines TRBV19 with TRBJ1-6; 7 nucleotides agree with TRBD1. Germline V gives CDR1 LNHDA, CDR2 SQIVND (reference sequence). V lost 5 bases and J lost 7; bases outside the gene matches: 8. The CDR3 sequence is 15 residues long. The CDR3 DNA sequence: TGTGCCAGTAGTTCTCACAGGGGCCGAAATTCACCCCTCCACTTT. Its protein is CASSSHRGRNSPLHF.

V usage is TRBV29-1 and J usage is TRBJ1-5; tentatively, D is TRBD1 (5 bases). V lost 2 bases and J lost 0, with 17 bases in between. This CDR3 has 17 residues. Per germline, CDR1 SQVTM and CDR2 ANQGSEA. CDR3 region: CSVERRGRAYSNQPQHF. Written as DNA, the CDR3 is TGCAGCGTTGAACGGCGGGGCAGGGCCTATAGCAATCAGCCCCAGCATTTT.